This T cell receptor (beta chain) emerged from a study of shared clonotypes between healthy human individuals. Clones were sequenced by immunoSEQ multiplex PCR, and TCRdb holds only the in-frame ones, with some missing. This repertoire shows about 2.1 million clones, around 93% found once; its top ten account for around 1.8%. Whole-study results and caveats: Generally, estimated richness proved larger in naive subsets than it did in memory subsets.

CD45RO-negative cells were positively selected for CCR7, leaving out terminally differentiated effector memory CD45RA+ cells. Concerning this clone itself: Its cognate antigen is unknown.

Trimming left V 0 bases short and J 3 bases short, with 9 bases between. Germline CDR1 and CDR2: SGDLS and YYNGEE. The CDR3 spans 14 residues. The sequence was obtained from a man younger than 35 in good health. Some clones in this sample may be carry-over from other donors' samples. Sequenced sample: naive CD8+ T cells from PBMCs. The rearrangement links TRBV9 to TRBJ1-2, with unresolved D. CDR3 loop: CASSVDGSYYGYTF. The CDR3 coding sequence is TGTGCCAGCAGCGTAGACGGCAGCTACTATGGCTACACCTTC. Full variable domain (rest looked up from reference TRBV9 and TRBJ1-2): DSGVTQTPKHLITATGQRVTLRCSPRSGDLSVYWYQQSLDQGLQFLIQYYNGEERAKGNILERFSAQQFPDLHSELNLSSLELGDSALYFCASSVDGSYYGYTFGSGTRLTVV.